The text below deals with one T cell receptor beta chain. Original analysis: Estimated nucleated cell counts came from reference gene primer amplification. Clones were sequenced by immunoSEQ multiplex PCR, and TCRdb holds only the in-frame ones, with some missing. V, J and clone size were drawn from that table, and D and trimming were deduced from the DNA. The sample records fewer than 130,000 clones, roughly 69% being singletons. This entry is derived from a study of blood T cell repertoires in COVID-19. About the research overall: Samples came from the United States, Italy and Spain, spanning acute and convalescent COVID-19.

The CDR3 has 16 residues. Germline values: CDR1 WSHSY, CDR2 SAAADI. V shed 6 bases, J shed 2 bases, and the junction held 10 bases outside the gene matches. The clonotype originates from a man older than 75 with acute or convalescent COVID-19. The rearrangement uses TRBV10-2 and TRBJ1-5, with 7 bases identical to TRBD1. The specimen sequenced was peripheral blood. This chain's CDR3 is CASRDTAGGGNQPQHF. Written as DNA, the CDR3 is TGCGCCAGCAGAGATACTGCAGGGGGAGGCAATCAGCCCCAGCATTTT.